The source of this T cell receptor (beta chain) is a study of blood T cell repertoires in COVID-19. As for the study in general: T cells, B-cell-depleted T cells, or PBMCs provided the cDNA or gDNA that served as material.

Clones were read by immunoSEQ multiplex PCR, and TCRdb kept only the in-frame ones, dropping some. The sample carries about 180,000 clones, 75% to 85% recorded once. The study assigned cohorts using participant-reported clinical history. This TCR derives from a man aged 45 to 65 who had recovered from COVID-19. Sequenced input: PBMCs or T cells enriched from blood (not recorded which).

This CDR3 is CASSLYRENEQFF. The CDR3 DNA follows: TGTGCCAGCAGTTTATACAGGGAGAATGAGCAGTTCTTC. The rearrangement links TRBV6-5 to TRBJ2-1; tentatively, D is TRBD1 (6 bases). V lost 4 bases and J lost 7, with 11 bases in between. This CDR3 has 13 residues. Germline CDR1 reads MNHEY; CDR2 reads SVGAGI.